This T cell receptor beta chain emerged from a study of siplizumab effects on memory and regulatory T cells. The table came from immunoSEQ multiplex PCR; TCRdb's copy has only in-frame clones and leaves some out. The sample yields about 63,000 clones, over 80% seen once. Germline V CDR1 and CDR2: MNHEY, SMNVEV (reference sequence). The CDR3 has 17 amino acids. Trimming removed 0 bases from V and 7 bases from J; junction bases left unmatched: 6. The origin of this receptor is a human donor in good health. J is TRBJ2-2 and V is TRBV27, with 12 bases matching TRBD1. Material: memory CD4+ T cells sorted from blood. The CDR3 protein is CASSLSGTGGAIGELFF. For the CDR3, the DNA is TGTGCCAGCAGTTTATCGGGGACAGGGGGCGCGATCGGGGAGCTGTTTTTT.